Listed below are T cell receptor beta chains from one sample, sequenced in a study of human T cells and chemical hapten exposure. TCRdb called the 5' RACE reads again in MiXCR, with one record for every CDR3 protein. The sample includes 110,000 or so distinct CDR3 sequences, roughly 19% of them seen just once. The source is a human donor in good health. Both conserved end residues are part of each CDR3. The D gene is left open where the match is weak. Clone size is stated in some rows and not others, as once, few, many or a class when expanded.

clone_size | j_call | cdr3_length | v_call | d_call | cdr3_aa | cdr3_nt
few | TRBJ2-1 | 18 | TRBV14 | - | CASSQDKAGNPSYNEQFF | TGTGCCAGCAGCCAAGATAAAGCCGGGAACCCCTCCTACAATGAGCAGTTCTTC
- | TRBJ2-7 | 15 | TRBV27 | TRBD1 | CASSQRDRSAYEQYF | TGTGCCAGCAGTCAACGGGACAGGTCCGCCTACGAGCAGTACTTC
few | TRBJ1-1 | 14 | TRBV30 | - | CAWSEGTVNTEAFF | TGTGCCTGGAGCGAGGGGACGGTGAACACTGAAGCTTTCTTT
- | TRBJ1-5 | 13 | TRBV12-3/TRBV12-4 | - | CASSWGGNQPQHF | TGTGCCAGCAGTTGGGGTGGAAATCAGCCCCAGCATTTT
- | TRBJ1-1 | 14 | TRBV7-6 | - | CASSPGQQLQRAFF | TGTGCCAGCAGCCCCGGACAGCAACTACAAAGGGCTTTCTTT
few | TRBJ2-3 | 14 | TRBV3-1 | TRBD2 | CASSTLAETDTQYF | TGTGCCAGCAGCACTCTAGCGGAGACAGATACGCAGTATTTT
few | TRBJ1-5 | 15 | TRBV20-1 | TRBD1 | CSAEDQGARYQPQHF | TGCAGTGCTGAAGACCAGGGGGCCAGATATCAGCCCCAGCATTTT
- | TRBJ2-7 | 15 | TRBV7-3 | TRBD2 | CASSLSGGGRGEQYF | TGTGCCAGCAGCTTGAGCGGGGGCGGAAGAGGGGAGCAGTACTTC
few | TRBJ2-3 | 18 | TRBV2 | TRBD2 | CASSAPGLAPQVTDTQYF | TGTGCCAGCAGCGCGCCGGGACTAGCACCCCAAGTGACAGATACGCAGTATTTT
- | TRBJ2-3 | 18 | TRBV6-1 | TRBD2 | CASSVSLRKRGSTDTQYF | TGTGCCAGCAGTGTTTCCCTTAGAAAGCGGGGAAGCACAGATACGCAGTATTTT
few | TRBJ2-3 | 13 | TRBV30 | TRBD1 | CATGQRKGDTQYF | TGTGCAACGGGACAGCGCAAGGGGGATACGCAGTATTTT
few | TRBJ2-2 | 12 | TRBV2 | - | CASLAPTGELFF | TGTGCCAGCCTAGCGCCGACCGGGGAGCTGTTTTTT
few | TRBJ2-4 | 15 | TRBV28 | TRBD1 | CASSLPGQGGNIQYF | TGTGCCAGCAGTTTGCCGGGACAGGGAGGAAACATTCAGTACTTC
- | TRBJ1-4 | 16 | TRBV25-1 | - | CASSEWEGATNEKLFF | TGTGCCAGCAGTGAATGGGAGGGGGCAACTAATGAAAAACTGTTTTTT
- | TRBJ2-1 | 17 | TRBV21-1 | - | CTSSADDRDSMYDEQFF | TGTACCAGCAGCGCAGATGACCGGGACAGTATGTACGATGAGCAGTTCTTC
few | TRBJ1-3 | 15 | TRBV6-5 | - | CASRSQGSAGNTIYF | TGTGCCAGCAGGTCCCAAGGATCCGCTGGAAACACCATATATTTT
- | TRBJ2-3 | 15 | TRBV5-1 | - | CASSLIVDSTDTQYF | TGCGCCAGCAGCTTGATCGTCGACAGCACAGATACGCAGTATTTT
few | TRBJ2-5 | 14 | TRBV10-3 | TRBD1 | CAIRGQGNKETQYF | TGTGCCATCAGGGGACAGGGGAATAAAGAGACCCAGTACTTC
- | TRBJ1-5 | 17 | TRBV28 | TRBD1 | CASSPRGTGGGNQPQHF | TGTGCCAGCAGCCCCCGCGGGACAGGTGGGGGCAATCAGCCCCAGCATTTT
- | TRBJ2-3 | 16 | TRBV7-8 | TRBD2 | CASSLGTSGYTDTQYF | TGTGCCAGCAGCTTAGGGACTAGCGGCTACACAGATACGCAGTATTTT
- | TRBJ2-3 | 14 | TRBV6-1 | TRBD1 | CASIRQGSTDTQYF | TGTGCCAGCATAAGACAGGGGTCCACAGATACGCAGTATTTT
many | TRBJ2-3 | 17 | TRBV20-1 | TRBD2 | CSPGTSGYALHTDTQYF | TGCAGTCCCGGGACTAGCGGGTACGCCCTACACACAGATACGCAGTATTTT
many | TRBJ2-3 | 15 | TRBV7-8 | - | CASSSYSGHTDTQYF | TGTGCCAGCAGCTCCTACAGCGGGCACACAGATACGCAGTATTTT
few | TRBJ1-1 | 14 | TRBV13 | TRBD1 | CASSSPGQGTEAFF | TGTGCCAGCAGCTCCCCGGGACAGGGGACTGAAGCTTTCTTT
- | TRBJ2-5 | 15 | TRBV6-5 | TRBD1 | CASSDRGWVEETQYF | TGTGCCAGTTCCGACAGGGGATGGGTTGAGGAGACCCAGTACTTC
- | TRBJ2-5 | 13 | TRBV27 | TRBD2 | CASSLREGGTQYF | TGTGCCAGCAGTTTGAGGGAGGGTGGGACCCAGTACTTC
- | TRBJ1-5 | 15 | TRBV27 | - | CASSLGGSFNQPQHF | TGTGCCAGCAGTTTAGGGGGGTCTTTCAATCAGCCCCAGCATTTT
many | TRBJ1-5 | 15 | TRBV7-2 | - | CASSPQRHSNQPQHF | TGTGCCAGCAGCCCACAGCGGCATAGCAATCAGCCCCAGCATTTT
- | TRBJ2-2 | 14 | TRBV13 | - | CASSLARGPGELFF | TGTGCCAGCAGTCTAGCCAGGGGTCCCGGGGAGCTGTTTTTT
few | TRBJ2-5 | 19 | TRBV4-1 | - | CASSQDTASEPDRQETQYF | TGCGCCAGCAGCCAAGACACTGCTTCGGAACCGGATCGGCAAGAGACCCAGTACTTC
few | TRBJ2-7 | 15 | TRBV28 | - | CASTQALGRYYEQYF | TGTGCCAGCACTCAAGCCTTGGGACGGTACTACGAGCAGTACTTC
few | TRBJ2-2 | 12 | TRBV29-1 | TRBD1 | CSVGTGAGELFF | TGCAGCGTCGGGACAGGGGCCGGGGAGCTGTTTTTT
- | TRBJ1-1 | 15 | TRBV27 | - | CASSRATVMNTEAFF | TGTGCCAGCAGTAGGGCCACAGTTATGAACACTGAAGCTTTCTTT
- | TRBJ2-7 | 14 | TRBV6-6 | - | CASRFSAIPYEQYF | TGTGCCAGCAGATTCAGCGCTATCCCCTACGAGCAGTACTTC
- | TRBJ2-7 | 15 | TRBV5-5 | TRBD2 | CASSFGLAGGNEQYF | TGTGCCAGCAGCTTCGGACTAGCGGGAGGCAACGAGCAGTACTTC
few | TRBJ2-3 | 16 | TRBV20-1 | TRBD1 | CSARPPRTGATDTQYF | TGCAGTGCTAGACCCCCCCGGACAGGGGCCACAGATACGCAGTATTTT
- | TRBJ1-2 | 15 | TRBV18 | - | CASSPTDGGLYGYTF | TGTGCCAGCTCACCAACCGACGGAGGTCTCTATGGCTACACCTTC
- | TRBJ2-7 | 15 | TRBV19 | - | CASSIGLGGSYEQYF | TGTGCCAGTAGTATAGGGCTGGGCGGATCCTACGAGCAGTACTTC
few | TRBJ1-2 | 14 | TRBV4-1 | - | CASSQDWSGNGYTF | TGCGCCAGCAGCCAAGATTGGTCCGGGAATGGCTACACCTTC
few | TRBJ1-1 | 14 | TRBV7-2 | - | CASSYGGGGTEAFF | TGTGCCAGCAGCTACGGAGGGGGAGGCACTGAAGCTTTCTTT
- | TRBJ2-7 | 14 | TRBV12-3/TRBV12-4 | - | CASSAYRRSYEQYF | TGTGCCAGCAGTGCCTACAGGCGCTCCTACGAGCAGTACTTC
few | TRBJ2-3 | 16 | TRBV27 | - | CASSPLDGAGTDTQYF | TGTGCCAGCAGTCCCCTAGATGGGGCAGGCACAGATACGCAGTATTTT
few | TRBJ1-1 | 14 | TRBV4-1 | - | CASSQGGLITEAFF | TGCGCCAGCAGCCAAGGGGGGTTGATCACTGAAGCTTTCTTT
- | TRBJ2-7 | 12 | TRBV11-3 | - | CASGQGKYEQYF | TGTGCCAGCGGCCAGGGCAAATACGAGCAGTACTTC
- | TRBJ2-1 | 17 | TRBV12-3/TRBV12-4 | TRBD2 | CASRTATGSGREYEQFF | TGTGCCAGCAGGACCGCGACTGGTAGCGGGAGGGAATATGAGCAGTTCTTC
few | TRBJ1-4 | 16 | TRBV28 | TRBD1 | CASSTGGFATNEKLFF | TGTGCCAGCAGTACAGGGGGTTTTGCAACTAATGAAAAACTGTTTTTT
few | TRBJ2-3 | 19 | TRBV11-2 | TRBD2 | CASSRRGLASTLGTDTQYF | TGTGCCAGCAGCCGTAGGGGACTAGCGAGTACATTGGGCACAGATACGCAGTATTTT
- | TRBJ2-5 | 15 | TRBV28 | TRBD1 | CASSTRQGVKETQYF | TGTGCCAGCAGTACCCGACAGGGGGTGAAAGAGACCCAGTACTTC
few | TRBJ1-5 | 14 | TRBV28 | - | CASSLTGTLKPQHF | TGTGCCAGCAGTCTTACCGGGACCTTAAAGCCCCAGCATTTT
few | TRBJ1-5 | 15 | TRBV28 | TRBD1 | CASSSPGQHYQPQHF | TGTGCCAGCAGTTCCCCGGGACAGCATTATCAGCCCCAGCATTTT
- | TRBJ2-7 | 14 | TRBV5-4 | - | CASSFGRTPYEQYF | TGTGCCAGCAGCTTCGGGCGGACTCCCTACGAGCAGTACTTC
- | TRBJ2-1 | 13 | TRBV27 | - | CASSLEREHEQFF | TGTGCCAGCAGTTTAGAGAGGGAACATGAGCAGTTCTTC